This TCR beta chain was documented in a study of T cells in Graves' hyperthyroidism and ophthalmopathy. As for the study in general: Staff took peripheral blood when the initial diagnosis was made, before any treatment began.

This clonotype occurred many times. The germline gives CDR1 SGHRS, CDR2 YFSETQ. The CDR3 runs 15 residues. The V gene end was trimmed by 2 bases and the J gene end by 2 bases; junction bases not matched to a gene: 7. There were TCR beta CDR3 regions amplified from RNA transcripts. With the HTBI primer set, the TCR CDR3 went through a first round of RT-PCR. TCRdb passed the multiplex PCR reads through MiXCR, listing each CDR3 protein once. The sample consists of more than 500,000 distinct CDR3 sequences, 14% of them appearing once. This chain connects TRBV5-1 to TRBJ2-7; TRBD1 aligns across 7 bases. The source is a woman aged 40 to 50 with Graves' hyperthyroidism. The source material was blood. As DNA, the CDR3 is TGCGCCAGCAGCTTCCGGGACAGCAACCCCTACGAGCAGTACTTC. Encoded protein: CASSFRDSNPYEQYF.